This T cell receptor (beta chain) is from a study of glioma-infiltrating T cells. TCR alpha and beta CDR3 regions were amplified from RNA using iRepertoire nested multiplex PCR. Input was roughly 100-450 ng of tissue mRNA or PBMC total RNA. MiXCR was run by TCRdb on the multiplex PCR reads, yielding one entry per CDR3 protein. The sample shows around 190,000 distinct CDR3 sequences, about 47% of them seen only once. J was trimmed by 11 bases and V by 6 bases; bases with no gene match: 9. The length of the CDR3 is 12 residues. Study-wide findings and caveats: Very few CDR3 sequences were shared between tissue and blood. Gliomas, especially low-grade, showed above-expected tissue-blood divergence; non-neoplastic patients showed below.

This clonotype was observed a handful of times. Its specificity is unknown. The receptor's source is a human donor with low-grade glioma or glioblastoma, undergoing nonglioma brain surgery, or in good health (not recorded which). V usage is TRBV12-3 or TRBV12-4 and J usage is TRBJ1-1; 7 nucleotides line up with TRBD1. Sequencing was performed on glioma tissue, nonneoplastic brain tissue, or PBMCs (not recorded which). CDR3 in amino acids: CASSNRGGDAFF. The CDR3 nucleotides read TGTGCCAGCAGCAACAGGGGTGGTGACGCTTTCTTT.